The 3 T cell receptor beta chains reported below all come from one sample, sequenced in a study of blood T cells in healthy people across ages. Together with a sample-barcoded 5' primer, a J-beta primer mix was included in a second PCR lasting roughly 6 to 12 cycles. TCRdb re-called the 5' RACE reads with MiXCR, one entry per CDR3 protein. In the table there are about 1,800,000 distinct CDR3 sequences, approximately 28% of which are singletons. The specimen was blood. These receptors came from a woman in her 30s in good health.

This clonotype came up a few times. CDR3 region: CAISGDSNQPQHF. CDR3 nucleotide sequence: TGTGCCATCAGTGGGGACAGTAATCAGCCCCAGCATTTT. The V call is TRBV10-3, the J call TRBJ1-5, with 7 bases identical to TRBD1. CDR1 and CDR2 from the germline V gene are ENHRY and SYGVKD. The trim removed 4 bases at V and 4 bases at J, leaving 1 base unmatched. This CDR3 is 13 amino acids long.

To note about this clonotype: One junction end does not reproduce the germline sequence, and a read error may be involved. The chain employs TRBV7-9 and TRBJ2-5; D possibly corresponds to TRBD1 (6 bases). CDR1 is SEHNR, CDR2 FQNEAQ, per germline (reference sequence). The CDR3 loop spans 14 amino acids. CDR3 in amino acids: CASSHPDRPRTRYF. The CDR3, as DNA: TGTGCCAGCAGCCACCCGGACAGACCCCGGACCCGGTACTTC.

This chain uses TRBV10-2 with TRBJ2-1; 8 nucleotides agree with TRBD2. The CDR3 totals 14 residues. CDR1 WSHSY and CDR2 SAAADI come from the germline V gene. V lost 3 bases to trimming and J lost 6 bases; unmatched junction nucleotides: 4. CDR3 region: CASSELAVGNEQFF. In nucleotides, the CDR3 is TGCGCCAGCAGTGAACTAGCGGTGGGCAATGAGCAGTTCTTC.